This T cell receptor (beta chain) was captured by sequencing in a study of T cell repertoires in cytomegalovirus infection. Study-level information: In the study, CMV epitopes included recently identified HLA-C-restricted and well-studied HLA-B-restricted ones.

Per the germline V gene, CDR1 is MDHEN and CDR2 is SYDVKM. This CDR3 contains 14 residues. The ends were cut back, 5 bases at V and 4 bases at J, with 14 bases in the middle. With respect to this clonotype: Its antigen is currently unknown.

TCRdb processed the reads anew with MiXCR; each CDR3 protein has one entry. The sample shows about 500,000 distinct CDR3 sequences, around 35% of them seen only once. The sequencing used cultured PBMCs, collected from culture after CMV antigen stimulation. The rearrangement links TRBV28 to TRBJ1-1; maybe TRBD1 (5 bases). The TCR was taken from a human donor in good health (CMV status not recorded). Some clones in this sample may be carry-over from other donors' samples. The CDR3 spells CASSRPGYGTEAFF. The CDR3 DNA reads TGTGCCAGCAGTCGGCCAGGGTACGGCACTGAAGCTTTCTTT.